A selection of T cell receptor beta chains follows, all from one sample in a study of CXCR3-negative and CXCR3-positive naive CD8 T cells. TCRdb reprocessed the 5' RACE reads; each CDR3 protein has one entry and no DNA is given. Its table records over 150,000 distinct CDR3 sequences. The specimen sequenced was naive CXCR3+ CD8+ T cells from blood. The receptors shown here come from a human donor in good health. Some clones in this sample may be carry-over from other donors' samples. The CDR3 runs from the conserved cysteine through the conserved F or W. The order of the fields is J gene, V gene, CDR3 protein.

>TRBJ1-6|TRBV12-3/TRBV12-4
CASSYGPGGRSPLHF
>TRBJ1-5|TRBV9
CASSVGGGSGNQPQHF
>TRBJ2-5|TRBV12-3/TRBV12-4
CASRDGVMETQYF
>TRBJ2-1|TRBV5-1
CTSSFSVWREVTVRDEQFF
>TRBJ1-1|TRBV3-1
CASSQGYQGRENTEAFF
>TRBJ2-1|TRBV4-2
CASSQGSGTSGLYNEQFF
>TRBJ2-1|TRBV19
CASSVLASGNYNEQFF
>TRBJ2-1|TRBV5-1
CASSPPGLPPYNEQFF
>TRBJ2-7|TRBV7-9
CASTTQGQGVYERYF
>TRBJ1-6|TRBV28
CASSANTGGYSPLHF
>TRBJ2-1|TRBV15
CATSATSPGNEQFF
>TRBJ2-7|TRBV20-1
CSADDQLATHTYEQYF
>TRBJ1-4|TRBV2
CASSEGLGSGVEKLFF
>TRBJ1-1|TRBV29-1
CSVGAPGTRDGAFF
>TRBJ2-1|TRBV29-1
CSVHRGRNEQFF
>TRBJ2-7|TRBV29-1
CSVEEPGAEQYF
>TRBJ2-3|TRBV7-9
CASSLIADPSTDTQYF
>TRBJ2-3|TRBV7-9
CASSLGTDDWRTDTQYF
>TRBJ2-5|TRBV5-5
CASSPAPGGQETQYF
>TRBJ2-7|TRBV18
CASSPASSYEQYF
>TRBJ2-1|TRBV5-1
CASSLYASGSTNEQFF
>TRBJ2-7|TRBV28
CASSLLASSYEQYF
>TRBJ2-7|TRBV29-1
CSVVGKGAESYEQYF
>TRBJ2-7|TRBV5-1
CASSSIPSGGYYEQYF
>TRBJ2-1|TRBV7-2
CASSLSTPGLGINEQFF
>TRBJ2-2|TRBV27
CASSGGGELFF
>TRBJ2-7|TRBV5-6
CASSPGGDLGDEQYF
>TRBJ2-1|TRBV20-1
CSARDAPQRSYNEQFF
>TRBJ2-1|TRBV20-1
CSARDLGLAGGPVEQFF
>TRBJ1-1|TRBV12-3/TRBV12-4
CASSLSVRGTEAFF
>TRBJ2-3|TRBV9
CASSVASGSTDTQYF
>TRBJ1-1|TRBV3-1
CASSPTENTEAFF
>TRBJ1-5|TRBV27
CASSDRGNSNQPQHF
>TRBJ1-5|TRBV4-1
CASSRWMDSPNGAQHF
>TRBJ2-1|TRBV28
CASSHRDSLTYNEQFF
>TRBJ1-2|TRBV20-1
CSARDRALSYGYTF
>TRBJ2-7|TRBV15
CATSRPDRPAYEQYF
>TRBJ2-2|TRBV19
CASSIGRVNTGELFF
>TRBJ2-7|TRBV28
CASSQGTGFIYEQYF
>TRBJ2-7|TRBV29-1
CISGTGAREQYF
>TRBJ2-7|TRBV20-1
CSARNTGTSGSYEPYF
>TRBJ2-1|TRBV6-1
CASSEAPGNEQFF
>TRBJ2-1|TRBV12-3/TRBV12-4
CASSLSIALRDEQFF
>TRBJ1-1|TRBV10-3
CATIQGNTEAFF
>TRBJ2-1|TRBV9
CASSVSFSDEQFF
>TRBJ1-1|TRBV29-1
CSVEGGNTEAFF
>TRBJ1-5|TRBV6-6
CASSKSSQPQHF
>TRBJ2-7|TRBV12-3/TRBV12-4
CASSFSGPYEQYF
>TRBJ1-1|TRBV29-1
CSVEDQGSEAFF
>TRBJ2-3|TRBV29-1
CSVEGRRTDTQYF